This TCR beta chain was retrieved from a study of CD8 T cells in ankylosing spondylitis. Study results and limitations: Blood from ankylosing spondylitis patients appeared to carry a characteristic roughly eight-variant TCR beta motif. Disease-linked clones reportedly concentrated significantly in matched ankylosing spondylitis synovial fluid.

The authors made TCR beta libraries by quantitative 5'-RACE with molecular barcodes. A single record per CDR3 protein comes from TCRdb applying MiXCR to the 5' RACE reads. Among 150,000 to 200,000 distinct CDR3 sequences listed, about an eighth were seen once. Germline-derived CDR1 and CDR2 are SGHDT and YYEEEE. CDR3 size: 17 residues. Trimming pared 4 bases from V and 6 bases from J, leaving 24 bases between. This clonotype was counted ten times or more. The antigen remains undetermined. This rearrangement joins TRBV5-6 to TRBJ2-3; D unresolved. The source of this sequence is a female donor with ankylosing spondylitis or in good health (not recorded which). What was sequenced was blood, either unsorted or a sorted T cell fraction (not recorded which). DNA of the CDR3: TGTGCCAGCAGCGCAGTGGTTGGTACCTCGCCTCGGGATACGCAGTATTTT. Protein product: CASSAVVGTSPRDTQYF.